The present T cell receptor (beta chain) was sequenced within a study of blood T cell repertoires in COVID-19. Study-level background: The United States, Italy and Spain provided the acute and convalescent COVID-19 samples.

Original data processing: Amplification of reference gene primers provided the estimated nucleated cell counts. Libraries were prepared by immunoSEQ multiplex PCR; TCRdb keeps only in-frame clonotypes and omits some of them. D and trimming come from the DNA, and the V and J calls and clone size come from that table. The sample has about 53,000 clones, 86% seen once. Trimming shortened V by 5 bases and J by 5 bases, and 9 bases separated the two germline ends. The germline gives CDR1 SGHTA, CDR2 FQGNSA. The CDR3 consists of 12 residues. This TCR derives from a man between 65 and 79 years old with active COVID-19. The sample consisted of peripheral blood. The rearrangement joins TRBV7-2 to TRBJ1-1; no firm D call. The CDR3 is CASSGSMTEAFF. DNA for the CDR3: TGTGCCAGCAGCGGCTCCATGACTGAAGCTTTCTTT. The full variable domain, rest sourced from reference TRBV7-2 and TRBJ1-1, is GAGVSQSPSNKVTEKGKDVELRCDPISGHTALYWYRQSLGQGLEFLIYFQGNSAPDKSGLPSDRFSAERTGGSVSTLTIQRTQQEDSAVYLCASSGSMTEAFFGQGTRLTVV.